Shown below are 21 T cell receptor beta chains from a single sample sequenced in a study of blood T cell repertoires in COVID-19 (dated by TCRdb to 2018 to 2021). Libraries were made using the immunoSEQ multiplex PCR assay. This immuneACCESS table, as held by TCRdb, lists in-frame sequences with V and J called but not all clones. Of the missing ones, under half trace to an unresolved V gene in checked studies; the others have no known cause. In all, the sample holds roughly 400,000 clones, and 70% to 90% of those were seen once. Of the sample, 2% to 2.5% is held by the ten largest clones. The sequenced material came from peripheral blood. These receptors all come from a woman in her sixties with COVID-19, enrolled during active disease.

The rearrangement joins TRBV6-5 to TRBJ1-2, with D hard to call. In germline, CDR1 is MNHEY, CDR2 SVGAGI. The CDR3 runs 16 residues. V lost 4 bases and J 6 bases, leaving 21 bases between the germline ends. This CDR3 is CASSSASTSRKDGYTF. The CDR3 DNA reads as TGTGCCAGCAGTTCCGCATCGACAAGTAGAAAGGATGGCTACACCTTC.

The V gene is TRBV9, the J gene TRBJ2-1; the match to TRBD1 covers 8 bases. This CDR3 is built from 13 residues. The V segment lost 0 bases and the J segment 16 bases; nucleotides outside the gene matches: 9. Per germline, CDR1 SGDLS and CDR2 YYNGEE. CDR3 sequence (DNA): TGTGCCAGCAGCGTAGAAGGCAGGGACAGGAGTTTCTTC. Its translation: CASSVEGRDRSFF.

For this clone: Other DNA sequences from this sample encode an identical CDR3 as well. This chain joins TRBV4-2 and TRBJ1-5, with 8 bases lining up with TRBD1. V dropped 3 bases and J dropped 2; count of bases not matched to a gene: 0. The CDR3 spans 14 residues. The germline CDR1 and CDR2 sequences are LGHNA and YNFKEQ. The CDR3 spells CASSQGQGNQPQHF. The DNA for the CDR3 is TGTGCCAGCAGCCAGGGACAGGGCAATCAGCCCCAGCATTTT.

The rearrangement uses TRBV6-5 and TRBJ1-2; D is perhaps TRBD1 (6 bases). The CDR3 spans 11 residues. V lost 11 bases and J 6 bases, leaving 13 bases between the germline ends. The V gene's germline CDR1 is MNHEY and CDR2 SVGAGI. The CDR3 here is CAPQGGDGYTF. Written as DNA, the CDR3 is TGTGCCCCCCAAGGGGGGGATGGCTACACCTTC.

Comments on this clone: The identical CDR3 is also encoded by other nucleotide sequences in the sample. The rearrangement joins TRBV6-1 to TRBJ1-5; the D gene is possibly TRBD1 (6 bases). CDR1 and CDR2 (germline): MNHNS, SASEGT. V dropped 2 bases and J dropped 4 bases, with 6 bases sitting between them. The CDR3 is 13 residues long. The chain's CDR3 is CASSETGNQPQHF. The CDR3, as DNA: TGTGCCAGCAGTGAAACAGGGAATCAGCCCCAGCATTTT.

V and J are TRBV6-6 and TRBJ1-2; 7 nucleotides line up with TRBD1. The germline V gene has CDR1 MNHNY and CDR2 SVGAGI (reference sequence). The CDR3 totals 16 residues. After removal of 5 bases from V and 2 bases from J, the junction contained 11 bases not matched to a gene. The CDR3 nucleotides are TGTGCCAGCAGTCGAAGTCAGGGGGGCGCCAACTATGGCTACACCTTC. Its translation: CASSRSQGGANYGYTF.

The chain is built from TRBV5-1 and TRBJ2-5; the D gene is possibly TRBD2 (5 bases). Looked up from germline, CDR1 is SGHRS and CDR2 is YFSETQ. This CDR3 has 14 residues. Trimming took 0 bases from V and 4 from J, leaving 10 bases between them. The CDR3: CASSLGGDGETQYF. The CDR3, as DNA: TGCGCCAGCAGCTTGGGGGGAGACGGAGAGACCCAGTACTTC.

This clone came up once. The chain has TRBV6-5 and TRBJ1-2; TRBD1 might be the D (6 bases). This CDR3 is built from 13 residues. Germline values: CDR1 MNHEY, CDR2 SVGAGI. Between the trimmed V and J ends, which lost 9 bases and 2 bases, there was a span of 13 bases. CDR3 in DNA: TGTGCCAGTACCCTCGACAGGAACTATGGCTACACCTTC. It is translated as CASTLDRNYGYTF.

The chain carries TRBV5-1 and TRBJ2-7; 7 nucleotides match TRBD2. V shed 2 bases and J 2 bases; nucleotides not matched to a gene: 4. This CDR3 comprises 14 residues. Germline assignment: CDR1 SGHRS and CDR2 YFSETQ. CDR3 loop: CASSLSGTTYEQYF. The CDR3 DNA reads TGCGCCAGCAGCTTAAGCGGGACCACCTACGAGCAGTACTTC.

The chain has TRBV5-1 and TRBJ1-1; weak D call: TRBD1 (6 bases). The germline CDR1 and CDR2 sequences are SGHRS and YFSETQ. Deletions cut 3 bases from V and 1 base from J, with 13 bases between. CDR3 length equals 15 residues. CDR3 DNA: TGCGCCAGCAGCTCGTTGACAGGTTCGAACACTGAAGCTTTCTTT. This sequence encodes CASSSLTGSNTEAFF.

The V and J genes are TRBV4-2 and TRBJ1-3, with TRBD1 identical over 8 bases. J gave up 1 base and V 2 bases, and 1 base lay outside the gene matches. The CDR3 runs 15 residues. Germline V gives CDR1 LGHNA, CDR2 YNFKEQ. The CDR3 DNA is TGTGCCAGCAGCCAACGACAGGGGTCTGGAAACACCATATATTTT. Translated: CASSQRQGSGNTIYF.

This chain links TRBV3-1 (or the pseudogene TRBV3-2) with TRBJ1-2, with D possibly being TRBD1 (6 bases). Germline V gene data show CDR1 as LGHDT and CDR2 as YNNKEL (reference sequence). V was pared by 5 bases and J by 1 base, with 14 bases between. CDR3 length: 15 amino acids. CDR3 in amino acids: CASSFRPGVNYGYTF. The CDR3 region has the DNA TGTGCCAGCAGCTTCCGACCAGGGGTTAACTATGGCTACACCTTC.

The rearrangement links TRBV15 to TRBJ2-7, with 7 nucleotides matching TRBD1. The CDR3 is made up of 15 amino acids. The germline gives CDR1 LNHNV, CDR2 YYDKDF (reference sequence). V was clipped by 0 bases and J by 0 bases; unmatched bases: 2. CDR3 nucleotides: TGTGCCACCAGCAGAGATCGGGACAGCTCCTACGAGCAGTACTTC. Protein: CATSRDRDSSYEQYF.

This sequence joins TRBV7-2 and TRBJ1-3; D is perhaps TRBD1 (6 bases). The CDR3 has 15 amino acids. CDR1 SGHTA and CDR2 FQGNSA come from the germline V gene. Deletions cut 0 bases from V and 4 bases from J, with 10 bases between. The DNA of the CDR3 is TGTGCCAGCAGCTTAGCTTTAGGACAGGGAAACACCATATATTTT. This gives the protein CASSLALGQGNTIYF.

The rearrangement uses TRBV7-2 and TRBJ2-7; 12 nucleotides align to TRBD2. The ends lost 5 bases at V and 8 bases at J; junction bases unmatched: 7. The CDR3 loop spans 14 amino acids. Per germline, CDR1 SGHTA and CDR2 FQGNSA. CDR3 nucleotides: TGTGCCAGCAGCCCTGACGGACTAGCGGGGAAGCAGTACTTC. Translated: CASSPDGLAGKQYF.

The J gene is TRBJ2-2, the V gene TRBV19, with 7 bases that match TRBD1. CDR1 and CDR2 (germline): LNHDA, SQIVND (reference sequence). There are 19 residues in the CDR3. Trimming cost V 1 base and J 0 bases; bases outside gene matches: 11. The CDR3 reads CASSIGGAWGQSNTGELFF. The CDR3, as DNA: TGTGCCAGTAGTATAGGGGGTGCCTGGGGACAGTCGAACACCGGGGAGCTGTTTTTT.

The rearrangement uses TRBV5-4 and TRBJ1-2; 10 bases are a match to TRBD1. The CDR3 extends over 16 amino acids. After removal of 4 bases from V and 7 bases from J, the junction contained 13 bases not matched to a gene. The germline V gene has CDR1 SGHNT and CDR2 YYREEE (reference sequence). CDR3 DNA: TGTGCCAGCAGCGAGACTGACAGGGGGCTTCATTGTGGCTACACCTTC. As protein: CASSETDRGLHCGYTF.

The V gene is TRBV3-1 (or the pseudogene TRBV3-2), the J gene TRBJ1-6; a weak D match, TRBD1 (5 bases). Germline V gene sequence: CDR1 LGHDT, CDR2 YNNKEL (reference sequence). This CDR3 is built from 14 residues. Trimming took off 2 bases at V and 12 bases at J, with 14 bases between the two ends. In DNA, the CDR3 is TGTGCCAGCAGCCAACTGACGGGGGAGGAACCCCTCCACTTT. Its translation: CASSQLTGEEPLHF.

J is TRBJ2-7 and V is TRBV4-2; no clear D. The CDR3 has 11 amino acids. V was clipped by 1 base and J by 4 bases, with 2 bases between them. Germline V gives CDR1 LGHNA, CDR2 YNFKEQ. CDR3 nucleotides: TGTGCCAGCAGCCAAGCATACGAGCAGTACTTC. It codes for CASSQAYEQYF.

The chain couples TRBV14 to TRBJ2-7; 8 bases line up with TRBD1. This CDR3 comprises 14 residues. V trimming: 2 bases; J trimming: 3 bases; junction bases outside the gene matches: 3. The V gene's germline CDR1 is SGHDN and CDR2 FVKESK. The CDR3 region has the DNA TGTGCCAGCAGCCAAAACAGGGGGTTCTACGAGCAGTACTTC. This sequence encodes CASSQNRGFYEQYF. The variable domain in full, completed from reference TRBV14 and TRBJ2-7, reads EAGVTQFPSHSVIEKGQTVTLRCDPISGHDNLYWYRRVMGKEIKFLLHFVKESKQDESGMPNNRFLAERTGGTYSTLKVQPAELEDSGVYFCASSQNRGFYEQYFGPGTRLTVT.

The J gene is TRBJ2-3, the V gene TRBV7-3, with 10 bases fitting TRBD2. The CDR3 extends over 18 amino acids. The germline gives CDR1 SGHTA, CDR2 FQGTGA. V shed 0 bases and J 2 bases; nucleotides not matched to a gene: 8. CDR3 DNA: TGTGCCAGCAGCTTAACCCCACTAAGCGGGGGGGCCACAGATACGCAGTATTTT. This sequence encodes CASSLTPLSGGATDTQYF.